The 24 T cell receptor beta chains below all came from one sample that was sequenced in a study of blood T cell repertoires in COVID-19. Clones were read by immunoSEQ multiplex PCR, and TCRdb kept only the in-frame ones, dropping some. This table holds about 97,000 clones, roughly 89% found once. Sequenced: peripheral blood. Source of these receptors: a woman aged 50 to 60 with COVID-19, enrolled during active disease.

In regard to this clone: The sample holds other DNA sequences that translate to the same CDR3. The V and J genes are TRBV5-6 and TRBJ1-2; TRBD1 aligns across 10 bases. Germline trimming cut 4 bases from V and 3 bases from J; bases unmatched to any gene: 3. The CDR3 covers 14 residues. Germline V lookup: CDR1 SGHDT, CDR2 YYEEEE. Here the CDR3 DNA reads TGTGCCAGCAGCCCGGACAGGGGGGACTATGGCTACACCTTC. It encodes CASSPDRGDYGYTF. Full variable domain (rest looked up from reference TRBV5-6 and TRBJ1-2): DAGVTQSPTHLIKTRGQQVTLRCSPKSGHDTVSWYQQALGQGPQFIFQYYEEEERQRGNFPDRFSGHQFPNYSSELNVNALLLGDSALYLCASSPDRGDYGYTFGSGTRLTVV.

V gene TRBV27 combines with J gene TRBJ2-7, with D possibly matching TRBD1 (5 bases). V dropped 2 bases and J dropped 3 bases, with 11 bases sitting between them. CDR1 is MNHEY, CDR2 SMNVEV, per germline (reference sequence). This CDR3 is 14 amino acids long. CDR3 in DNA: TGTGCCAGCAGTTTAGGGGCAGCAAACTACGAGCAGTACTTC. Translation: CASSLGAANYEQYF.

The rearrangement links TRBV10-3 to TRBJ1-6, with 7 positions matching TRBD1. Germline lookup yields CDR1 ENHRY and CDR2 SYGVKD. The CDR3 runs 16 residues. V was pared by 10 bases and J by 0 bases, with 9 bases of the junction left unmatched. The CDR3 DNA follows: TGTGCCACAGGGGGACGGAAAAGCTCCTATAATTCACCCCTCCACTTT. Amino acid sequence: CATGGRKSSYNSPLHF.

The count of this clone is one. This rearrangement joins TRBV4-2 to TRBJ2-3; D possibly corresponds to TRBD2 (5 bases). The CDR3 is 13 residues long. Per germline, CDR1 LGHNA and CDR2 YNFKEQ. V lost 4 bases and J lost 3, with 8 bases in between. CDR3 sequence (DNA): TGTGCCAGCAGCCGCGGGCAGACAGATACGCAGTATTTT. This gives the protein CASSRGQTDTQYF.

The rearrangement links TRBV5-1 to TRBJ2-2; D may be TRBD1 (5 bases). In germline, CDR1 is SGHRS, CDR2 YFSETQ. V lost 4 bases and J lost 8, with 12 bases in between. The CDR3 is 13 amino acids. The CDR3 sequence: CASSKDKVGELFF. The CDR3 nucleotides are TGCGCCAGCAGCAAGGACAAAGTGGGGGAGCTGTTTTTT.

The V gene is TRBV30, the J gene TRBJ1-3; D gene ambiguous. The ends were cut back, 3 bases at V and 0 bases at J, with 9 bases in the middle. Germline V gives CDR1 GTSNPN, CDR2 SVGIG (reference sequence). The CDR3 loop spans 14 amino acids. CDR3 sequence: CAWSVGGSGNTIYF. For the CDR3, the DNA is TGTGCCTGGAGCGTCGGTGGCTCTGGAAACACCATATATTTT. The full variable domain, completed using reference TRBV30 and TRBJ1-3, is SQTIHQWPATLVQPVGSPLSLECTVEGTSNPNLYWYRQAAGRGLQLLFYSVGIGQISSEVPQNLSASRPQDRQFILSSKKLLLSDSGFYLCAWSVGGSGNTIYFGEGSWLTVV.

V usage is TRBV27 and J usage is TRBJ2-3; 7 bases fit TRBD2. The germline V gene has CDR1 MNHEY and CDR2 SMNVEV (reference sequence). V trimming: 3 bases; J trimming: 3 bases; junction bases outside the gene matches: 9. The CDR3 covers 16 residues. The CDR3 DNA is TGTGCCAGCAGTTTTTTAGGCGGGGGTCGAACAGATACGCAGTATTTT. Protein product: CASSFLGGGRTDTQYF.

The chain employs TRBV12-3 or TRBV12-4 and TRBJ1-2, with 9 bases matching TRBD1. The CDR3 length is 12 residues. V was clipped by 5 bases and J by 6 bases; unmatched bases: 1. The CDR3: CASSGTGNGYTF. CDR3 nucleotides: TGTGCCAGCAGTGGGACAGGGAATGGCTACACCTTC.

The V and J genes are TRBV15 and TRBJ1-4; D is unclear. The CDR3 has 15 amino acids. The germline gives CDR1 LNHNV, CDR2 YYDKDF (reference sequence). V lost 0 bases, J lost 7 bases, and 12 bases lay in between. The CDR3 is CATSRDRFEGEKLFF. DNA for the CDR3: TGTGCCACCAGCAGAGATCGCTTCGAGGGTGAAAAACTGTTTTTT.

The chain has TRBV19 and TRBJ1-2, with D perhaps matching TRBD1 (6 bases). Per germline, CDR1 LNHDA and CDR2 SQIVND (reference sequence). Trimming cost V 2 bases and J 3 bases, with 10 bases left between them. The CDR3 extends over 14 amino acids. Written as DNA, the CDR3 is TGTGCCAGTAGTATACGGACAGTAGACTATGGCTACACCTTC. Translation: CASSIRTVDYGYTF.

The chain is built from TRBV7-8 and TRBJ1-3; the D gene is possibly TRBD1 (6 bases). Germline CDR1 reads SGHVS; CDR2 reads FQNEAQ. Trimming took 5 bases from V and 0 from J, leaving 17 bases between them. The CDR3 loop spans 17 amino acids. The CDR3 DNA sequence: TGTGCCAGCAGCCACCCGGTGACAGGTAGCTCTGGAAACACCATATATTTT. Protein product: CASSHPVTGSSGNTIYF.

The CDR3 bases are TGCGCCAGCAGCCAAGACTGGGGGAGGACTGAAGCTTTCTTT. It codes for CASSQDWGRTEAFF. This chain links TRBV4-3 with TRBJ1-1; maybe TRBD1 (5 bases). V was cut by 0 bases and J by 5 bases, with 10 bases left in between. Germline V lookup: CDR1 LGHNA, CDR2 YSLEER. The CDR3 contains 14 residues.

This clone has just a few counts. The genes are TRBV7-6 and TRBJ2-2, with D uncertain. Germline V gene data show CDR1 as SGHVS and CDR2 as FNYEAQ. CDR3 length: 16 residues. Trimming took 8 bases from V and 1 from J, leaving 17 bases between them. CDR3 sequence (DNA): TGTGCCAGCGGGCTCCGTCCCTTAGGGAACACCGGGGAGCTGTTTTTT. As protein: CASGLRPLGNTGELFF.

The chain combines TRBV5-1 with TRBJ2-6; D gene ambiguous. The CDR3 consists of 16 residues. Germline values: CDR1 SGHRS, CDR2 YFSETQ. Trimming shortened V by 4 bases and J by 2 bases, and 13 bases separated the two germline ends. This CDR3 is CASSHSPPPGANVLTF. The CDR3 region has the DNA TGCGCCAGCAGCCATAGTCCCCCCCCTGGGGCCAACGTCCTGACTTTC.

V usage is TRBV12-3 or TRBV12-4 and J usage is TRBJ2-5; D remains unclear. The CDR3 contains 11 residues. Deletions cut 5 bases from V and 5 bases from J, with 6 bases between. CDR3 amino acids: CASSVHETQYF. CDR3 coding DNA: TGTGCCAGCAGTGTACACGAGACCCAGTACTTC.

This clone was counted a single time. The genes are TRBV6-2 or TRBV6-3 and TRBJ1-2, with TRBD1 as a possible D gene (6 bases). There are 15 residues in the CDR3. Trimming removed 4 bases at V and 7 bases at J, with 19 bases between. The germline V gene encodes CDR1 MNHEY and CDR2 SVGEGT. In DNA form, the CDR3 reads TGTGCCAGCAGTTTATCCTTACAGGGTCTCTCTGGCTACACCTTC. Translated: CASSLSLQGLSGYTF.

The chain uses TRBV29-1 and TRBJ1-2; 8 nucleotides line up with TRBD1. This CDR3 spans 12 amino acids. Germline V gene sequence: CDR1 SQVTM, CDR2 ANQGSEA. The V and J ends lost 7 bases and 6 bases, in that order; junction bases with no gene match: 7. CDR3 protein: CSARQGRDGYTF. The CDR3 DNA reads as TGCAGCGCCCGACAGGGGAGGGATGGCTACACCTTC. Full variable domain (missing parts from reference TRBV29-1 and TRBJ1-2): SAVISQKPSRDICQRGTSLTIQCQVDSQVTMMFWYRQQPGQSLTLIATANQGSEATYESGFVIDKFPISRPNLTFSTLTVSNMSPEDSSIYLCSARQGRDGYTFGSGTRLTVV.

CDR3 in amino acids: CASSLNEGGNQPQHF. CDR3 nucleotides: TGTGCCAGCAGCTTAAATGAAGGAGGAAATCAGCCCCAGCATTTT. The J gene is TRBJ1-5, the V gene TRBV7-2; no firm D call. CDR3 length: 15 residues. V was pared by 2 bases and J by 4 bases, with 12 bases between. Germline CDR1 is SGHTA and CDR2 is FQGNSA.

The CDR3 spells CASSLPVGESPLHF. In nucleotides, the CDR3 is TGTGCCAGCAGCTTGCCGGTTGGGGAGTCACCCCTCCACTTT. The rearrangement joins TRBV5-6 to TRBJ1-6; D remains unclear. Germline CDR1 is SGHDT and CDR2 is YYEEEE. The CDR3 length is 14 residues. Trimming removed 1 base from V and 10 bases from J, with 12 bases in between.

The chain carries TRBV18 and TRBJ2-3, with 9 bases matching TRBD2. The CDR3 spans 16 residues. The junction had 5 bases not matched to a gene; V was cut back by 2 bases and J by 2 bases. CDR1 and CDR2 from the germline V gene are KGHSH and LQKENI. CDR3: CASSPAGGGLTDTQYF. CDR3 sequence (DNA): TGTGCCAGCTCACCAGCGGGGGGGGGCCTCACAGATACGCAGTATTTT.

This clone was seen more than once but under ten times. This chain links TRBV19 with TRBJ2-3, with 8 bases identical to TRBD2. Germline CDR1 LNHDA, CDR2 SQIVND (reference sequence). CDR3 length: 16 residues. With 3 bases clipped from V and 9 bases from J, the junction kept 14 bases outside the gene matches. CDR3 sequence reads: CASSIEGTTGGGTQYF. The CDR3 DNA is TGTGCCAGTAGTATCGAGGGGACTACGGGAGGGGGGACGCAGTATTTT.

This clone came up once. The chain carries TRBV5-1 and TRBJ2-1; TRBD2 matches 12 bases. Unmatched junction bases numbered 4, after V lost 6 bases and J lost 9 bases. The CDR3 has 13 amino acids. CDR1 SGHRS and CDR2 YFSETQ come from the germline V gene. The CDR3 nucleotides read TGCGCCAGCAAACTAGCGGGGGGTGTTGAGCAGTTCTTC. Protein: CASKLAGGVEQFF.

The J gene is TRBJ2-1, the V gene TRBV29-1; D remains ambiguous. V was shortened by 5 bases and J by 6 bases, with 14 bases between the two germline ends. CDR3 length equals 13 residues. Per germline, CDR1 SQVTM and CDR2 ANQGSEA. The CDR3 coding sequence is TGCAGCGTTCTCGGCGGTCAGCTCAATGAGCAGTTCTTC. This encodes CSVLGGQLNEQFF.

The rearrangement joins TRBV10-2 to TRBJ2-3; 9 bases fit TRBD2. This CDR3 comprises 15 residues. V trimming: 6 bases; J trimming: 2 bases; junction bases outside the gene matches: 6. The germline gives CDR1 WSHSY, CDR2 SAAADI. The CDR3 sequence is CASRTGLAPTDTQYF. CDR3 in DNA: TGCGCCAGCAGAACAGGACTAGCGCCCACAGATACGCAGTATTTT.